These 17 T cell receptor beta chains originate from one sample sequenced in a study of immune characteristics of hereditary and idiopathic chronic pancreatitis. Profiled with immunoSEQ multiplex PCR; TCRdb holds only in-frame clones, not every one. The sample carries roughly 13,000 clones, around four fifths recorded once. The pancreas tissue came from patients undergoing total pancreatectomy with islet autotransplantation. Sequenced: pancreas tissue with hereditary chronic pancreatitis. The receptors were gathered from a human donor with chronic pancreatitis.

The rearrangement joins TRBV5-4 to TRBJ2-7; TRBD1 or TRBD2 may be the D gene (5 bases each). V was pared by 3 bases and J by 0 bases, with 13 bases between. CDR1 SGHNT and CDR2 YYREEE come from the germline V gene (reference sequence). The CDR3 length is 15 residues. The CDR3 coding sequence is TGTGCCAGCAGCTGGGGGACGGCAAGCTCCTACGAGCAGTACTTC. Its protein product is CASSWGTASSYEQYF.

The chain carries TRBV2 and TRBJ2-3; unclear D gene. This CDR3 is 16 amino acids long. Germline loops: CDR1 SNHLY, CDR2 FYNNEI. Trimming left V 6 bases short and J 0 bases short, with 16 bases between. The CDR3 DNA reads TGTGCCAGCAGAAAAAATGCTGGGATTAGCACAGATACGCAGTATTTT. Translated: CASRKNAGISTDTQYF. Filled out from reference TRBV2 and TRBJ2-3, the complete variable domain reads EPEVTQTPSHQVTQMGQEVILRCVPISNHLYFYWYRQILGQKVEFLVSFYNNEISEKSEIFDDQFSVERPDGSNFTLKIRSTKLEDSAMYFCASRKNAGISTDTQYFGPGTRLTVL.

V is TRBV19 and J is TRBJ2-3, with 9 bases fitting TRBD2. J lost 4 bases, V lost 3 bases, and 8 bases had no gene match. Looked up from germline, CDR1 is LNHDA and CDR2 is SQIVND (reference sequence). The CDR3 sequence is 16 residues long. The CDR3 DNA is TGTGCCAGTAGTATTCAAGCGGGAGGTGGTGCAGATACGCAGTATTTT. It is translated as CASSIQAGGGADTQYF.

The chain carries TRBV29-1 and TRBJ2-7, with TRBD2 matching over 13 bases. Germline CDR1 reads SQVTM; CDR2 reads ANQGSEA. With V trimmed by 4 bases and J by 2 bases, 2 bases remained unmatched. The CDR3 is 14 amino acids. In DNA, the CDR3 is TGCAGCGTTGGCGGACTAGCGGGAGCCTACGAGCAGTACTTC. Translating gives CSVGGLAGAYEQYF.

The chain is built from TRBV28 and TRBJ1-5; 8 positions match TRBD1. There are 15 residues in the CDR3. The V gene's germline CDR1 is MDHEN and CDR2 SYDVKM. The trim removed 6 bases at V and 3 bases at J, leaving 7 bases unmatched. The DNA for the CDR3 is TGTGCCAGCAGCCAGGGACAGGACTACAATCAGCCCCAGCATTTT. Protein sequence: CASSQGQDYNQPQHF. Combining the CDR3 with reference TRBV28 and TRBJ1-5 gives the whole variable domain DVKVTQSSRYLVKRTGEKVFLECVQDMDHENMFWYRQDPGLGLRLIYFSYDVKMKEKGDIPEGYSVSREKKERFSLILESASTNQTSMYLCASSQGQDYNQPQHFGDGTRLSIL.

The chain carries TRBV29-1 and TRBJ2-1; 11 positions match TRBD2. V was pared by 6 bases and J by 4 bases, with 5 bases of the junction left unmatched. CDR1 is SQVTM and CDR2 is ANQGSEA in the germline V gene. The CDR3 contains 14 residues. The CDR3 is CSVKTSGAYNEQFF. The CDR3 nucleotides are TGCAGCGTGAAGACTAGCGGGGCATACAATGAGCAGTTCTTC.

V gene TRBV6-5 combines with J gene TRBJ2-7; D may be TRBD1 (7 bases). The CDR3 totals 15 residues. Germline CDR1 is MNHEY and CDR2 is SVGAGI. V dropped 2 bases and J dropped 1 base, with 12 bases sitting between them. The CDR3 nucleotides are TGTGCCAGCAGTTACAGGGCAGGGGGGTCCTACGAGCAGTACTTC. It is translated as CASSYRAGGSYEQYF.

This chain uses TRBV6-5 with TRBJ1-2, with 7 bases lining up with TRBD1. V gave up 6 bases and J gave up 0 bases; unmatched junction bases: 4. The CDR3 is 14 residues long. Germline CDR1 reads MNHEY; CDR2 reads SVGAGI. The CDR3 loop is CASSSGTANYGYTF. As DNA, the CDR3 is TGTGCCAGCAGCTCAGGGACAGCTAACTATGGCTACACCTTC.

This clone was detected once. This chain joins TRBV2 and TRBJ2-1; D is uncertain. V was cut by 6 bases and J by 4 bases, with 4 bases left in between. This CDR3 region has 11 residues. Germline V gene data show CDR1 as SNHLY and CDR2 as FYNNEI. The CDR3 DNA reads TGTGCCAGCAGATCTTACAATGAGCAGTTCTTC. This gives the protein CASRSYNEQFF.

V gene TRBV11-1 combines with J gene TRBJ1-2; D gene unclear. CDR3 length: 13 residues. V was pared by 1 base and J by 10 bases, with 13 bases between. Germline V gene data show CDR1 as SGHAT and CDR2 as FQDESV (reference sequence). The CDR3 nucleotides read TGTGCCAGCAGCTTAGGCCGGCTGGGATCCTACACCTTC. This codes for CASSLGRLGSYTF.

V and J are TRBV6-1 and TRBJ1-4; 9 nucleotides match TRBD1. Germline V gives CDR1 MNHNS, CDR2 SASEGT. Trimming removed 2 bases from V and 7 bases from J; junction bases left unmatched: 5. CDR3 length: 15 amino acids. Written as DNA, the CDR3 is TGTGCCAGCAGTGAAACTACAGGGGGCGGTGAAAAACTGTTTTTT. It codes for CASSETTGGGEKLFF.

V is TRBV6-5 and J is TRBJ1-1; TRBD1 aligns across 7 bases. The CDR3 loop spans 13 amino acids. Trimming removed 5 bases from V and 4 bases from J; junction bases left unmatched: 4. The V gene's germline CDR1 is MNHEY and CDR2 SVGAGI. This CDR3 is CASSNQGGTEAFF. The CDR3 coding sequence is TGTGCCAGCAGTAATCAGGGGGGCACTGAAGCTTTCTTT.

This clone has only one observation. This sequence joins TRBV6-5 and TRBJ1-1; D perhaps matches TRBD1 (5 bases). The CDR3 length is 13 residues. Per germline, CDR1 MNHEY and CDR2 SVGAGI. The V and J ends lost 5 bases and 4 bases respectively, with 11 bases between them. The DNA for the CDR3 is TGTGCCAGCAGTCAAATCCAGGGCACTGAAGCTTTCTTT. It specifies CASSQIQGTEAFF.

The chain couples TRBV2 to TRBJ2-3; D perhaps matches TRBD2 (6 bases). V shed 10 bases and J shed 3 bases, with 17 bases lying between them. The germline V gene encodes CDR1 SNHLY and CDR2 FYNNEI. This CDR3 has 14 amino acids. CDR3 region: CANTPRDLTDTQYF. In DNA form, the CDR3 reads TGTGCCAACACCCCACGGGACTTGACAGATACGCAGTATTTT.

This rearrangement joins TRBV2 to TRBJ2-3, with TRBD1 matching 9 bases. Germline V gene lookup returns CDR1 SNHLY and CDR2 FYNNEI. The CDR3 spans 16 residues. J lost 2 bases, V lost 4 bases, and 7 bases had no gene match. The CDR3 sequence: CASSAQGALATDTQYF. The CDR3 coding sequence is TGTGCCAGCAGTGCACAGGGGGCGCTTGCCACAGATACGCAGTATTTT.

The rearrangement links TRBV6-5 to TRBJ2-3; D is tentatively TRBD1 or TRBD2 (6 bases each). V shed 5 bases and J shed 2 bases, with 14 bases lying between them. This CDR3 is built from 15 residues. Germline CDR1 and CDR2: MNHEY and SVGAGI. This CDR3 reads CASSPQWGATDTQYF. In DNA, the CDR3 is TGTGCCAGCAGTCCTCAATGGGGGGCCACAGATACGCAGTATTTT.

CDR3 DNA: TGTGCCAGCAGCCCCCAGGTGGTACAGGGGGCGAACACCGGGGAGCTGTTTTTT. It codes for CASSPQVVQGANTGELFF. V and J are TRBV4-2 and TRBJ2-2; 8 positions match TRBD1. CDR1 and CDR2 (germline): LGHNA, YNFKEQ. J was trimmed by 0 bases and V by 4 bases; bases with no gene match: 10. This CDR3 has 18 amino acids.